These 14 T cell receptor beta chains share one sample of origin, sequenced in a study of T-cell reconstitution after alpha-beta-depleted transplantation in children. The authors prepared the TCRbeta library with unique molecular identifiers. Using its own MiXCR run on the PCR reads, TCRdb lists one record per CDR3 protein. This table has some 550,000 distinct CDR3 sequences, under 30% appearing once. Sequences were derived from PBMCs, mostly from graft donor cells, sampled 360 days after TCRalphabeta/CD19-depleted stem cell transplant. The receptors stem from a boy in the first two years of life who had a stem cell transplant for acute myeloid leukemia, so the T cells may come from the graft donor.

This clonotype was detected only a few times. The chain links TRBV5-6 to TRBJ1-3; D uncertain. CDR1 is SGHDT and CDR2 is YYEEEE in the germline V gene. Trimming removed 0 bases from V and 0 bases from J, with 13 bases in between. This CDR3 region has 17 residues. The CDR3 DNA is TGTGCCAGCAGCTTGGTAATTAAAGGCTTCTCTGGAAACACCATATATTTT. Translating it yields CASSLVIKGFSGNTIYF.

This clonotype showed up many times. The chain carries TRBV3-1 and TRBJ2-3; 7 positions agree with TRBD2. The CDR3 is made up of 14 amino acids. The germline CDR1 and CDR2 sequences are LGHDT and YNNKEL (reference sequence). V lost 2 bases to trimming and J lost 1 base; unmatched junction nucleotides: 0. The CDR3 sequence is CASSQRGGTDTQYF. The CDR3 nucleotides read TGTGCCAGCAGCCAACGGGGGGGCACAGATACGCAGTATTTT.

This clonotype has at least ten counts. The chain combines TRBV27 with TRBJ2-7; D is unclear. Germline V CDR1 and CDR2: MNHEY, SMNVEV (reference sequence). The CDR3 contains 13 residues. V was clipped by 0 bases and J by 6 bases, with 9 bases between them. The CDR3 sequence is CASSLSLTSEQYV. CDR3 nucleotides: TGTGCCAGCAGTTTATCTCTAACGTCCGAGCAGTACGTC.

This clonotype occurred many times. The rearrangement joins TRBV14 to TRBJ2-5, with D possibly being TRBD2 (6 bases). Germline V gene lookup returns CDR1 SGHDN and CDR2 FVKESK. The CDR3 is 14 amino acids. Trimming stripped 4 bases from V and 7 bases from J, with 16 bases between. CDR3 coding DNA: TGTGCCAGCAGCCCTGGCAGGGCCGGGGGGACCCAGTACTTC. Protein product: CASSPGRAGGTQYF. Combining the CDR3 with reference TRBV14 and TRBJ2-5 gives the whole variable domain EAGVTQFPSHSVIEKGQTVTLRCDPISGHDNLYWYRRVMGKEIKFLLHFVKESKQDESGMPNNRFLAERTGGTYSTLKVQPAELEDSGVYFCASSPGRAGGTQYFGPGTRLLVL.

Ten or more counts support this clonotype. This chain links TRBV28 with TRBJ2-7; D uncertain. The ends were cut back, 5 bases at V and 1 base at J, with 12 bases in the middle. This CDR3 is 14 amino acids long. Germline V gene data show CDR1 as MDHEN and CDR2 as SYDVKM. The CDR3: CASSPLGMSYEQYV. The CDR3 DNA reads TGTGCCAGCAGTCCCCTAGGGATGTCCTACGAGCAGTACGTC.

This clonotype was seen many times. This chain joins TRBV20-1 and TRBJ2-7; TRBD2 matches at 11 bases. The CDR3 loop spans 15 amino acids. CDR1 and CDR2 from the germline V gene are DFQATT and SNEGSKA (reference sequence). V shed 5 bases, J shed 3 bases, and the junction held 9 bases outside the gene matches. The CDR3 here is CSALLMGLADYEQYF. CDR3 nucleotide sequence: TGCAGTGCTCTATTGATGGGACTAGCGGACTACGAGCAGTACTTC.

This clonotype was seen a handful of times. The chain has TRBV6-2 or TRBV6-3 and TRBJ2-5, with a tentative D call TRBD2 (5 bases). Germline-derived CDR1 and CDR2 are MNHEY and SVGEGT. This CDR3 has 17 amino acids. V lost 4 bases, J lost 3 bases, and 21 bases lay in between. The chain's CDR3 is CASSFLLQGSGEETQYF. CDR3 bases: TGTGCCAGCAGTTTCCTCCTCCAAGGGAGCGGCGAAGAGACCCAGTACTTC.

The rearrangement links TRBV7-6 to TRBJ2-5; D remains ambiguous. V lost 1 base and J lost 1, with 10 bases in between. Germline lookup yields CDR1 SGHVS and CDR2 FNYEAQ. CDR3 length equals 15 residues. The CDR3 reads CASSLVSGIQETQYF. CDR3 DNA: TGTGCCAGCAGCTTAGTCTCTGGGATCCAAGAGACCCAGTACTTC.

The chain carries TRBV29-1 and TRBJ2-3, with 11 bases identical to TRBD2. The germline V gene has CDR1 SQVTM and CDR2 ANQGSEA. The CDR3 spans 17 residues. V lost 2 bases, J lost 2 bases, and 9 bases stayed unmatched. In DNA, the CDR3 is TGCAGCGTTGAATCAAGACTAGCGGGGATTCCCACAGATACGCAGTATTTT. Translating it yields CSVESRLAGIPTDTQYF.

This clonotype came up many times. This chain joins TRBV13 and TRBJ2-7; possibly TRBD1 for D (5 bases). Germline lookup yields CDR1 PRHDT and CDR2 FYEKMQ (reference sequence). Between the trimmed V and J ends, which lost 5 bases and 3 bases, there was a span of 14 bases. The CDR3 is 14 residues long. The CDR3 sequence: CASSNRAGNYEQYF. CDR3 DNA: TGTGCCAGCAGCAATCGGGCAGGGAACTACGAGCAGTACTTC.

The chain has TRBV7-2 and TRBJ2-1, with TRBD2 identical over 8 bases. The junction had 9 bases not matched to a gene; V was cut back by 7 bases and J by 7 bases. From germline, CDR1 is SGHTA and CDR2 FQGNSA. CDR3 length: 14 residues. The CDR3 DNA sequence: TGTGCCAGCACCGGGACTAGTGATCAAAATGAGCAGTTCTTC. Residues: CASTGTSDQNEQFF. The variable domain in full, with the rest retrieved from reference TRBV7-2 and TRBJ2-1, is GAGVSQSPSNKVTEKGKDVELRCDPISGHTALYWYRQSLGQGLEFLIYFQGNSAPDKSGLPSDRFSAERTGGSVSTLTIQRTQQEDSAVYLCASTGTSDQNEQFFGPGTRLTVL.

The gene calls are TRBV11-2 and TRBJ2-7, with 7 bases identical to TRBD1. V trimming: 0 bases; J trimming: 2 bases; junction bases outside the gene matches: 4. Germline CDR1 SGHAT, CDR2 FQNNGV. The CDR3 sequence is 15 residues long. CDR3 DNA: TGTGCCAGCAGCTTAGACCCCGGACAGGCCTACGAGCAGTACTTC. Translating gives CASSLDPGQAYEQYF.

V and J are TRBV24-1 and TRBJ2-2, with a possible D match to TRBD2 (5 bases). CDR3 length: 14 amino acids. Germline lookup yields CDR1 KGHDR and CDR2 SFDVKD. Trimming took off 5 bases at V and 6 bases at J, with 12 bases between the two ends. The CDR3: CATSAPRVSGELFF. In DNA form, the CDR3 reads TGTGCCACCAGTGCCCCGCGGGTCTCCGGGGAGCTGTTTTTT.

The rearrangement links TRBV12-3 or TRBV12-4 to TRBJ2-1, with TRBD2 matching over 9 bases. CDR3 size: 19 residues. The trim removed 3 bases at V and 4 bases at J, leaving 16 bases unmatched. This CDR3 is CASSFLAGKNPSPYNEQFF. Written as DNA, the CDR3 is TGTGCCAGCAGTTTTCTAGCGGGAAAGAACCCCTCGCCGTACAATGAGCAGTTCTTC.